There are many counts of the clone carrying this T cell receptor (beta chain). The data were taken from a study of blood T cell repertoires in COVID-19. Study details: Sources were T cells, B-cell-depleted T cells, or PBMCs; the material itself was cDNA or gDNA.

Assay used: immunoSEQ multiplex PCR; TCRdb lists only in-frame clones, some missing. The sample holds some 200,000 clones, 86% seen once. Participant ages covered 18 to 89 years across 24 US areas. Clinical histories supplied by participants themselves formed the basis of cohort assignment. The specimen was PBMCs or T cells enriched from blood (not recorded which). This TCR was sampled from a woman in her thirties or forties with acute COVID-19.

DNA for the CDR3: TGTGCCAGCAGCCTCGGAGGGAAGGGTTCACCCCTCCACTTT. It specifies CASSLGGKGSPLHF. The gene calls are TRBV14 and TRBJ1-6; unclear D gene. The CDR3 is made up of 14 amino acids. CDR1 SGHDN and CDR2 FVKESK come from the germline V gene. Trimming took off 4 bases at V and 9 bases at J, with 13 bases between the two ends.